A single sample is the source of the 8 T cell receptor beta chains below, sequenced in a study of human T cells and chemical hapten exposure (dated by TCRdb to 2020 to 2023). Interpreted using the paper, the time point label stands for: patch test 3, about 24 weeks after DPC sensitization. The treatment or condition label on this specimen signifies: therapeutic diphenylcyclopropenone sensitization with weekly scalp DPC. Unfractionated whole blood was collected in Tempus Blood RNA tubes, and total RNA was extracted from that blood. Library method: RACE. Sequencing took place on a NextSeq 500. TCRdb trimmed the raw reads at Q25, called clones with MiXCR and kept productive beta chains. Here each entry gathers all rows of one CDR3 protein and keeps the most common genes and DNA. In all, the sample holds about 39,000 distinct CDR3 sequences, and 12% of those were seen once. The ten largest clones capture 2.3% of the sample.

The sample consisted of whole blood, taken in connection with sensitization to the hapten diphenylcyclopropenone (DPC). The receptors here all came from a middle-aged woman with alopecia areata. Some clones in this sample may be carry-over from other donors' samples.

The V and J genes are TRBV28 and TRBJ2-3; no firm D call. With 5 bases removed from V and 4 bases from J, the gap between germline ends came to 10 bases. CDR3 size: 13 residues. Germline CDR1 is MDHEN and CDR2 is SYDVKM. CDR3 sequence (DNA): TGTGCCAGCAGTACCCAGCAGGCAGATACGCAGTATTTT. Translated, it gives CASSTQQADTQYF.

The chain recombines TRBV5-6 with TRBJ2-3; D not certain. This CDR3 has 13 amino acids. CDR1 SGHDT and CDR2 YYEEEE come from the germline V gene. V lost 7 bases to trimming and J lost 2 bases, with 11 bases between them. CDR3: CASWGRTTDTQYF. DNA of the CDR3: TGTGCCAGCTGGGGAAGGACCACAGATACGCAGTATTTT. The full variable domain, in which reference TRBV5-6 and TRBJ2-3 provide the parts outside the CDR3, is DAGVTQSPTHLIKTRGQQVTLRCSPKSGHDTVSWYQQALGQGPQFIFQYYEEEERQRGNFPDRFSGHQFPNYSSELNVNALLLGDSALYLCASWGRTTDTQYFGPGTRLTVL.

This clonotype was seen a handful of times. Here the CDR3 reads CASRRQGFEQYF. As DNA, the CDR3 is TGTGCCAGCAGACGACAGGGTTTCGAGCAGTACTTC. V usage is TRBV28 and J usage is TRBJ2-7; 7 bases match TRBD1. The CDR3 is 12 amino acids. Germline loops: CDR1 MDHEN, CDR2 SYDVKM. J lost 6 bases, V lost 6 bases, and 5 bases had no gene match.

As to this clonotype: With a much larger clone just one base away, this may be a read error. V and J are TRBV4-1 and TRBJ2-4; D possibly uses TRBD1 or TRBD2 (6 bases each). Germline CDR1 is MGHRA and CDR2 is YSYEKL. This CDR3 region has 19 residues. DNA for the CDR3: TGCACCAGCAGCCAAGAAGTTAGGGGGAGGTCACGAGCCAAAAACATTCAGTACTTC. It specifies CTSSQEVRGRSRAKNIQYF.

This clonotype was seen ten or more times. The V call is TRBV29-1, the J call TRBJ1-1, with TRBD1 matching over 7 bases. V was pared by 7 bases and J by 10 bases, with 9 bases of the junction left unmatched. Germline V CDR1 and CDR2: SQVTM, ANQGSEA. This CDR3 spans 11 amino acids. The CDR3 region is CSADRTGGAFF. The CDR3 region has the DNA TGCAGCGCGGACCGGACAGGCGGAGCTTTCTTT.

The chain combines TRBV20-1 with TRBJ2-7; D is perhaps TRBD2 (5 bases). The CDR3 runs 14 residues. Germline CDR1 DFQATT, CDR2 SNEGSKA (reference sequence). V was clipped by 5 bases and J by 2 bases, with 16 bases between them. This CDR3 is CSAGLLSATYEQYF. The CDR3 DNA reads TGCAGTGCTGGCCTACTTAGCGCTACCTACGAGCAGTACTTC.

The chain has TRBV12-2 and TRBJ2-5; no check of the table's D call, TRBD1, against the DNA was made. TRBV12-2 is termed a pseudogene. The CDR3 spans 15 residues. The CDR3 is CASRLRTEYQETQYF. DNA for the CDR3: TGTGCAAGTCGCTTACGGACAGAGTACCAAGAGACCCAGTACTTC.

This clonotype has a count of ten or more. Written as DNA, the CDR3 is TGTGCCAGCAGTTTTCCCGCAGGGACCAACACTGAAGCTTTCTTT. Translated, it gives CASSFPAGTNTEAFF. The V gene is TRBV28, the J gene TRBJ1-1; possibly TRBD1 for D (5 bases). Between the trimmed V and J ends, which lost 3 bases and 2 bases, there was a span of 13 bases. CDR1 is MDHEN, CDR2 SYDVKM, per germline. This CDR3 region has 15 residues.